This entry lists 21 T cell receptor beta chains sequenced from one sample in a study of early T cells in non-severe SARS-CoV-2 infection. Using its own MiXCR run on the 5' RACE reads, TCRdb lists one record per CDR3 protein. The sample gives 85,000 to 100,000 distinct CDR3 sequences, roughly 15% of which show up once; roughly 1.3% is in the top ten. Sequenced material: whole blood. All receptors derive from an adult who was a healthcare worker with PCR-confirmed SARS-CoV-2 infection or an uninfected control (not recorded which).

This clonotype appeared many times. The chain is built from TRBV6-6 and TRBJ1-5, with a possible D match to TRBD1 (6 bases). The CDR3 runs 14 residues. Per the germline V gene, CDR1 is MNHNY and CDR2 is SVGAGI (reference sequence). The V end lost 6 bases, the J end lost 6 bases, and 15 bases lay between the germline ends. The CDR3 loop reads CASSPGGVGQPQHF. The CDR3 nucleotides read TGTGCCAGCAGCCCGGGGGGCGTGGGTCAGCCCCAGCATTTT.

This clonotype was seen only once. The rearrangement links TRBV29-1 to TRBJ1-1; no clear D gene. With 3 bases removed from V and 5 bases from J, the gap between germline ends came to 13 bases. The germline gives CDR1 SQVTM, CDR2 ANQGSEA. The CDR3 runs to 13 residues. The CDR3 is CSVDRALRTEAFF. CDR3 bases: TGCAGCGTTGATCGGGCGCTTAGAACTGAAGCTTTCTTT.

This clonotype has more than one count but fewer than ten. V is TRBV20-1 and J is TRBJ1-4; possibly TRBD1 for D (6 bases). Trimming took 3 bases from V and 7 from J, leaving 21 bases between them. Germline-derived CDR1 and CDR2 are DFQATT and SNEGSKA (reference sequence). The CDR3 covers 16 residues. The CDR3 DNA reads TGCAGTGCTAGGGACAGATGGTCAGACGGGGGTGAAAAACTGTTTTTT. It yields the protein CSARDRWSDGGEKLFF.

V is TRBV10-3 and J is TRBJ2-1; possibly TRBD2 for D (6 bases). The CDR3 sequence is 13 residues long. The germline gives CDR1 ENHRY, CDR2 SYGVKD. Trimming took 11 bases from V and 5 from J, leaving 16 bases between them. CDR3 coding DNA: TGTGCCGTCCTGCGGACTACCGACAATGAGCAGTTCTTC. Translation: CAVLRTTDNEQFF.

The sample holds a few counts of this clonotype. The genes are TRBV23-1 and TRBJ2-7, with D tentatively TRBD1 (6 bases). TRBV23-1 has ORF status, its function being uncertain. V lost 3 bases and J lost 1, with 10 bases in between. The CDR3 length is 14 residues. For the CDR3, the DNA is TGCGCCAGCAGTCACCAGGGGAATTCCTACGAGCAGTACTTC. Amino acid sequence: CASSHQGNSYEQYF.

This clonotype was seen a single time. This chain links TRBV6-5 with TRBJ2-3, with a possible D match to TRBD1 (6 bases). Germline V gene data show CDR1 as MNHEY and CDR2 as SVGAGI. The CDR3 contains 15 residues. Trimming stripped 7 bases from V and 2 bases from J, with 16 bases between. The CDR3 protein is CASTPRGQTTDTQYF. CDR3 sequence (DNA): TGTGCCAGCACCCCACGGGGACAAACCACAGATACGCAGTATTTT.

This clonotype was seen only a few times. The chain joins TRBV7-2 to TRBJ2-3; 10 nucleotides agree with TRBD2. With V trimmed by 5 bases and J by 3 bases, 5 bases remained unmatched. Looked up from germline, CDR1 is SGHTA and CDR2 is FQGNSA. There are 15 residues in the CDR3. The CDR3 DNA reads TGTGCCAGCAGCCGAGTAGCGGGAGGTACAGATACGCAGTATTTT. The encoded protein is CASSRVAGGTDTQYF.

This clonotype was seen only a few times. The rearrangement links TRBV5-4 to TRBJ1-1; TRBD1 aligns across 7 bases. This CDR3 is built from 14 residues. V shed 4 bases and J 5 bases; nucleotides not matched to a gene: 8. CDR1 and CDR2 (germline): SGHNT, YYREEE (reference sequence). CDR3 residues: CASSLKGAETEAFF. The CDR3 DNA is TGTGCCAGCAGCCTCAAGGGGGCGGAGACTGAAGCTTTCTTT.

V gene TRBV10-3 combines with J gene TRBJ2-7; D assignment may be TRBD1 or TRBD2 (6 bases each). This CDR3 comprises 16 residues. Trimming removed 7 bases from V and 0 bases from J, with 19 bases in between. Germline values: CDR1 ENHRY, CDR2 SYGVKD. Here the CDR3 reads CAINPTGAKDSYEQYF. The CDR3 nucleotides read TGTGCCATCAACCCCACGGGGGCCAAAGACTCCTACGAGCAGTACTTC.

This chain connects TRBV6-2 or TRBV6-3 to TRBJ2-7; the D gene is possibly TRBD2 (5 bases). CDR1 is MNHEY, CDR2 SVGEGT, per germline. V lost 6 bases and J 0 bases, leaving 9 bases between the germline ends. There are 13 residues in the CDR3. The CDR3 is CASRRLASYEQYF. CDR3 nucleotide sequence: TGTGCCAGCAGGCGCCTAGCCTCCTACGAGCAGTACTTC.

This clonotype was seen ten or more times. This chain links TRBV6-4 with TRBJ1-2, with 12 bases identical to TRBD1. Trimming took 2 bases from V and 3 from J; bases not matched to a gene: 7. CDR1 is MRHNA, CDR2 SNTAGT, per germline. This CDR3 is built from 17 residues. CDR3 DNA: TGTGCCAGCAGTGACACCACGGGGGACAGGGGGCACTATGGCTACACCTTC. Translating it yields CASSDTTGDRGHYGYTF.

The chain employs TRBV18 and TRBJ2-7; 8 bases line up with TRBD1. The CDR3 runs to 15 residues. J gave up 2 bases and V 5 bases, and 8 bases lay outside the gene matches. Germline values: CDR1 KGHSH, CDR2 LQKENI. The CDR3 sequence is CASSTWTGPTYEQYF. The CDR3 DNA is TGTGCCAGCTCAACTTGGACAGGGCCCACCTACGAGCAGTACTTC.

This sequence joins TRBV4-2 and TRBJ1-6; maybe TRBD1 (5 bases). Trimming removed 4 bases at V and 6 bases at J, with 13 bases between. CDR3 length: 15 residues. The germline V gene has CDR1 LGHNA and CDR2 YNFKEQ. CDR3 residues: CASSPPGGINSPLHF. The CDR3 DNA follows: TGTGCCAGCAGCCCCCCTGGGGGGATTAATTCACCCCTCCACTTT.

In its sample, this clonotype was seen many times. The gene calls are TRBV7-2 and TRBJ2-3; D gene ambiguous. This CDR3 is built from 12 residues. Germline V lookup: CDR1 SGHTA, CDR2 FQGNSA. V gave up 4 bases and J gave up 2 bases, with 4 bases separating them. In DNA form, the CDR3 reads TGTGCCAGCAGCTCCCCCACAGATACGCAGTATTTT. Translating it yields CASSSPTDTQYF.

On this clonotype itself: One end of the junction varies from germline; a read error may be responsible. This sequence joins TRBV20-1 and TRBJ2-2; possibly TRBD2 for D (7 bases). CDR1 is DFQATT, CDR2 SNEGSKA, per germline (reference sequence). This CDR3 contains 16 residues. CDR3 region: CSARGRGGANTGELFF. The CDR3 bases are TGCAGTGCTAGAGGTCGAGGGGGGGCGAATACCGGGGAGCTGTTTTTT.

The chain is built from TRBV6-5 and TRBJ2-7; 8 bases align to TRBD1. The CDR3 runs 15 residues. J was trimmed by 4 bases and V by 0 bases; bases with no gene match: 5. Germline lookup yields CDR1 MNHEY and CDR2 SVGAGI. The CDR3: CASSYSKQGVYEQYF. The CDR3 coding sequence is TGTGCCAGCAGTTACTCGAAACAGGGGGTGTACGAGCAGTACTTC.

This clonotype was counted ten times or more. V usage is TRBV20-1 and J usage is TRBJ2-7; TRBD1 might be the D (6 bases). Per the germline V gene, CDR1 is DFQATT and CDR2 is SNEGSKA (reference sequence). Trimming stripped 0 bases from V and 3 bases from J, with 12 bases between. The CDR3 extends over 14 amino acids. CDR3 DNA: TGCAGTGCTAGAGAACAACAGGGTGTCTACGAGCAGTACTTC. As protein: CSAREQQGVYEQYF.

This clonotype was found many times. The chain joins TRBV27 to TRBJ1-2; 10 bases map to TRBD1. The CDR3 spans 17 residues. V dropped 4 bases and J dropped 8; count of bases not matched to a gene: 16. CDR1 MNHEY and CDR2 SMNVEV come from the germline V gene (reference sequence). The CDR3 reads CASSYLTGQGRRSGYTF. CDR3 in DNA: TGTGCCAGCAGTTACTTAACGGGACAGGGGAGGCGAAGCGGCTACACCTTC.

The genes are TRBV18 and TRBJ2-7; D possibly corresponds to TRBD2 (6 bases). Germline-derived CDR1 and CDR2 are KGHSH and LQKENI. V was clipped by 6 bases and J by 3 bases, with 12 bases between them. The CDR3 runs to 13 residues. The CDR3 spells CASSPGRFYEQYF. In DNA form, the CDR3 reads TGTGCCAGCTCCCCCGGGAGATTCTACGAGCAGTACTTC.

The V gene is TRBV7-2, the J gene TRBJ2-7, with 7 bases lining up with TRBD1. The CDR3 runs to 16 residues. Trimming cost V 5 bases and J 4 bases; bases outside gene matches: 14. Germline loops: CDR1 SGHTA, CDR2 FQGNSA. Here the CDR3 DNA reads TGTGCCAGCAGCCCCGAGGCTATGTCAGGGGGTTACGAGCAGTACTTC. Its translation: CASSPEAMSGGYEQYF.

This clonotype has just a few counts. This chain links TRBV9 with TRBJ2-2; 9 bases match TRBD1. Germline CDR1 is SGDLS and CDR2 is YYNGEE. Trimming cost V 5 bases and J 4 bases; bases outside gene matches: 6. The CDR3 spans 15 residues. The CDR3 DNA reads as TGTGCCAGCAGTCGGGACAGGGAACGCACCGGGGAGCTGTTTTTT. Encoded protein: CASSRDRERTGELFF.